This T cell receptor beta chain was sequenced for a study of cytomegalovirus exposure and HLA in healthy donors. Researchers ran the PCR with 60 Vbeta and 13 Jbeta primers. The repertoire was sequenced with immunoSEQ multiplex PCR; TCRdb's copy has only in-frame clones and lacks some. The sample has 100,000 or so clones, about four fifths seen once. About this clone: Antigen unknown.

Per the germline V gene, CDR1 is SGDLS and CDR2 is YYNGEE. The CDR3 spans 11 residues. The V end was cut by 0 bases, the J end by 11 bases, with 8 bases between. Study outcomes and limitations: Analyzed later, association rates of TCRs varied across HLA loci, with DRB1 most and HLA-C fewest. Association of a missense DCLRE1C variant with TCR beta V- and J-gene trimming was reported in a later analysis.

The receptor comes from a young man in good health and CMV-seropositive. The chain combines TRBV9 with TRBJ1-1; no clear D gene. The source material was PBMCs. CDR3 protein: CASSVAQEAFF. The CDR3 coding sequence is TGTGCCAGCAGCGTAGCCCAAGAGGCTTTCTTT.